Below, 13 T cell receptor beta chains from the same sample are listed, as sequenced in a study of blood T cells in healthy people across ages. With a J-beta primer mix and a sample-barcoded 5' primer, a second PCR ran about 6 to 11 cycles. In TCRdb, the 5' RACE reads were re-called with MiXCR into one record per CDR3 protein. The sample includes around 1.1 million distinct CDR3 sequences, 35% to 40% of them seen just once. The sample consisted of blood. Receptor source: a man aged 18 to 29 in good health.

The V and J genes are TRBV4-1 and TRBJ2-1; D ambiguous. Trimming cost V 1 base and J 8 bases, with 15 bases left between them. CDR1 is MGHRA and CDR2 is YSYEKL in the germline V gene. The CDR3 has 15 residues. CDR3 loop: CASSQVGTPADEQFF. CDR3 in DNA: TGCGCCAGCAGCCAAGTAGGTACCCCGGCCGATGAGCAGTTCTTC.

This clonotype came up a few times. The V gene is TRBV7-9, the J gene TRBJ2-3; 10 bases are a match to TRBD1. The ends lost 4 bases at V and 0 bases at J; junction bases unmatched: 4. This CDR3 spans 16 amino acids. Germline V gives CDR1 SEHNR, CDR2 FQNEAQ (reference sequence). The CDR3 DNA is TGTGCCAGCAGCTGGGACAGGGGAGCGAGCACAGATACGCAGTATTTT. It translates to CASSWDRGASTDTQYF.

This clonotype was observed many times. V gene TRBV14 combines with J gene TRBJ2-7; D call uncertain. V lost 6 bases, J lost 4 bases, and 10 bases lay in between. The CDR3 is 12 amino acids. In germline, CDR1 is SGHDN, CDR2 FVKESK. CDR3 sequence: CASSGDTYEQYF. The CDR3 bases are TGTGCCAGCAGTGGGGATACTTACGAGCAGTACTTC. Combining the CDR3 with reference TRBV14 and TRBJ2-7 gives the whole variable domain EAGVTQFPSHSVIEKGQTVTLRCDPISGHDNLYWYRRVMGKEIKFLLHFVKESKQDESGMPNNRFLAERTGGTYSTLKVQPAELEDSGVYFCASSGDTYEQYFGPGTRLTVT.

This clonotype came up a few times. This rearrangement joins TRBV4-1 to TRBJ2-1, with D possibly TRBD1 on 5 matching bases. The CDR3 extends over 16 amino acids. Germline V lookup: CDR1 MGHRA, CDR2 YSYEKL. Deletions cut 8 bases from V and 0 bases from J, with 17 bases between. For the CDR3, the DNA is TGCGCCAGCCAGACAGATTTACCGAGCTCCTACAATGAGCAGTTCTTC. As protein: CASQTDLPSSYNEQFF.

The genes are TRBV9 and TRBJ2-3; unclear D gene. The CDR3 extends over 14 amino acids. Germline V CDR1 and CDR2: SGDLS, YYNGEE. The ends were cut back, 2 bases at V and 2 bases at J, with 9 bases in the middle. The CDR3 is CASSVGEVTDTQYF. CDR3 sequence (DNA): TGTGCCAGCAGCGTTGGCGAAGTCACAGATACGCAGTATTTT.

This chain uses TRBV7-2 with TRBJ2-5; D is unresolved. CDR3 length: 15 residues. Trimming removed 5 bases from V and 2 bases from J, with 15 bases in between. Germline V gene lookup returns CDR1 SGHTA and CDR2 FQGNSA. CDR3 loop: CASSPTRAGQETQYF. CDR3 DNA sequence: TGTGCCAGCAGCCCCACCCGGGCTGGACAAGAGACCCAGTACTTC.

With respect to this clonotype: Mismatch with germline at one junction end may stem from a read error. The chain combines TRBV29-1 with TRBJ1-2; 7 bases map to TRBD1. This CDR3 has 19 residues. Germline CDR1 reads SQVTM; CDR2 reads ANQGSEA. The CDR3: CSVETREGDRGRGNYGHTF. CDR3 bases: TGCAGCGTTGAAACTCGGGAAGGGGACAGAGGCCGAGGTAACTATGGCCACACCTTC.

The chain has TRBV14 and TRBJ1-6; D gene unclear. This CDR3 comprises 13 residues. Germline CDR1 SGHDN, CDR2 FVKESK. Trimming pared 0 bases from V and 13 bases from J, leaving 10 bases between. CDR3 nucleotides: TGTGCCAGCAGCCAAGAGACGGGTTGGCCCCTCCACTTT. Protein: CASSQETGWPLHF.

This clonotype showed up just a few times. This chain links TRBV27 with TRBJ1-2, with D unclear. The CDR3 is made up of 17 amino acids. Trimming left V 5 bases short and J 0 bases short, with 19 bases between. Germline V lookup: CDR1 MNHEY, CDR2 SMNVEV (reference sequence). Here the CDR3 reads CASSPSRTGFTNYGYTF. The CDR3, as DNA: TGTGCCAGCAGTCCGAGTCGGACGGGCTTTACTAACTATGGCTACACCTTC.

CDR3 amino acids: CASSRGQGVYGYTF. The CDR3, as DNA: TGTGCCAGCTCACGGGGACAGGGAGTCTATGGCTACACCTTC. The rearrangement joins TRBV18 to TRBJ1-2; 9 bases map to TRBD1. Germline CDR1 is KGHSH and CDR2 is LQKENI. Trimming removed 4 bases from V and 4 bases from J; junction bases left unmatched: 4. This CDR3 has 14 amino acids.

The chain has TRBV15 and TRBJ1-2, with D possibly TRBD1 on 5 matching bases. CDR1 and CDR2 (germline): LNHNV, YYDKDF (reference sequence). This CDR3 has 16 residues. V lost 1 base to trimming and J lost 0 bases, with 12 bases between them. Here the CDR3 reads CATSRAWDLSNYGYTF. For the CDR3, the DNA is TGTGCCACCAGCAGAGCCTGGGACCTATCTAACTATGGCTACACCTTC. Drawing the rest from reference TRBV15 and TRBJ1-2, the complete variable domain is DAMVIQNPRYQVTQFGKPVTLSCSQTLNHNVMYWYQQKSSQAPKLLFHYYDKDFNNEADTPDNFQSRRPNTSFCFLDIRSPGLGDTAMYLCATSRAWDLSNYGYTFGSGTRLTVV.

This clonotype appeared a few times. The chain has TRBV6-6 and TRBJ1-2, with 9 bases lining up with TRBD1. Germline CDR1 and CDR2: MNHNY and SVGAGI (reference sequence). J gave up 1 base and V 5 bases, and 5 bases lay outside the gene matches. The CDR3 extends over 15 amino acids. CDR3 DNA: TGTGCCAGCAGTCGGGGGACAGGGAGTAACTATGGCTACACCTTC. Protein: CASSRGTGSNYGYTF.

The CDR3 reads CASSEQVPNEKLFF. The CDR3 DNA is TGTGCCAGCAGTGAACAGGTCCCAAATGAAAAACTGTTTTTT. V gene TRBV25-1 combines with J gene TRBJ1-4; D gene uncertain. Germline V CDR1 and CDR2: MGHDK, SYGVNS. CDR3 length: 14 residues. Trimming pared 2 bases from V and 5 bases from J, leaving 9 bases between.